These 32 T cell receptor beta chains were sequenced from one sample in a study of OX40 agonist ivuxolimab in advanced cancers. The assay was immunoSEQ multiplex PCR, and TCRdb's table has in-frame clones only and misses some. The data show roughly 80,000 clones, over 90% seen once. Sequencing used CD4+ or CD8+ T cells sorted from blood, obtained in a trial of the OX40 agonist ivuxolimab. Receptor source: an adult with an advanced solid tumor such as melanoma, head and neck, liver or kidney cancer.

The chain carries TRBV29-1 and TRBJ1-4, with D maybe TRBD1 (5 bases). V was shortened by 4 bases and J by 7 bases, with 10 bases between the two germline ends. Germline V gene sequence: CDR1 SQVTM, CDR2 ANQGSEA. The CDR3 runs to 12 residues. CDR3 in DNA: TGCAGCGTTGGGGGGGGTGGTGAAAAACTGTTTTTT. It codes for CSVGGGGEKLFF.

The chain couples TRBV19 to TRBJ2-7; the match to TRBD1 covers 8 bases. Germline CDR1 reads LNHDA; CDR2 reads SQIVND (reference sequence). The junction had 10 bases not matched to a gene; V was cut back by 5 bases and J by 4 bases. The CDR3 sequence is 15 residues long. This chain's CDR3 is CASSPGGWSEYEQYF. DNA for the CDR3: TGTGCCAGTAGTCCAGGGGGCTGGTCCGAATACGAGCAGTACTTC.

The chain has TRBV5-4 and TRBJ1-2; perhaps TRBD1 as D (6 bases). From germline, CDR1 is SGHNT and CDR2 YYREEE (reference sequence). The germline V and J ends were trimmed by 0 bases and 4 bases, with 16 bases remaining between them. This CDR3 is built from 16 residues. The DNA of the CDR3 is TGTGCCAGCAGCTTGGACCCCGTACAGGGAACCTATGGCTACACCTTC. Its translation is CASSLDPVQGTYGYTF.

The rearrangement uses TRBV10-1 and TRBJ2-5; D is possibly TRBD1 (6 bases). The CDR3 has 14 amino acids. Germline-derived CDR1 and CDR2 are WNHNN and SYGVQD (reference sequence). Trimming stripped 2 bases from V and 4 bases from J, with 11 bases between. CDR3 protein: CASSETGSGETQYF. Here the CDR3 DNA reads TGCGCCAGCAGTGAGACAGGGAGTGGAGAGACCCAGTACTTC.

The genes are TRBV14 and TRBJ1-6; unclear D gene. The CDR3 consists of 13 residues. Trimming removed 1 base from V and 8 bases from J, with 6 bases in between. The germline V gene has CDR1 SGHDN and CDR2 FVKESK. CDR3 residues: CASSQVSDSPLHF. The CDR3 nucleotides read TGTGCCAGCAGCCAAGTCTCCGATTCACCCCTCCACTTT.

The CDR3 here is CASVRAGGAGETQYF. The DNA for the CDR3 is TGTGCTAGTGTACGAGCTGGGGGCGCGGGAGAGACCCAGTACTTC. V usage is TRBV12-5 and J usage is TRBJ2-5; maybe TRBD1 (6 bases). Per the germline V gene, CDR1 is LGHNT and CDR2 is FRNRAP. This CDR3 is built from 15 residues. V was clipped by 7 bases and J by 4 bases, with 19 bases between them. The entire variable domain, with the rest obtained from reference TRBV12-5 and TRBJ2-5, is as follows: DARVTQTPRHKVTEMGQEVTMRCQPILGHNTVFWYRQTMMQGLELLAYFRNRAPLDDSGMPKDRFSAEMPDATLATLKIQPSEPRDSAVYFCASVRAGGAGETQYFGPGTRLLVL.

A single count supports this clone. The genes are TRBV5-6 and TRBJ2-7, with 7 nucleotides matching TRBD2. CDR1 and CDR2 from the germline V gene are SGHDT and YYEEEE. V lost 2 bases, J lost 5 bases, and 13 bases stayed unmatched. The CDR3 spans 16 residues. CDR3 nucleotide sequence: TGTGCCAGCAGCTTTTGGGGCGGGGGTTTCAAGAACGAGCAGTACTTC. Protein: CASSFWGGGFKNEQYF.

The genes are TRBV2 and TRBJ2-5, with D possibly matching TRBD1 (6 bases). Trimming pared 1 base from V and 5 bases from J, leaving 11 bases between. Per the germline V gene, CDR1 is SNHLY and CDR2 is FYNNEI. This CDR3 region has 14 residues. The CDR3 is CASSEVTGEETQYF. DNA for the CDR3: TGTGCCAGCAGTGAAGTGACAGGCGAGGAGACCCAGTACTTC.

In this sample, this clone turned up once. The chain is built from TRBV27 and TRBJ2-5; D possibly corresponds to TRBD1 (6 bases). The CDR3 spans 14 residues. The germline V gene has CDR1 MNHEY and CDR2 SMNVEV (reference sequence). The ends were cut back, 3 bases at V and 5 bases at J, with 13 bases in the middle. The CDR3 DNA sequence: TGTGCCAGCAGTTTTGGGGCAGGGGTGGAGACCCAGTACTTC. Amino acids: CASSFGAGVETQYF.

This chain joins TRBV2 and TRBJ2-7, with TRBD1 matching over 7 bases. CDR3 length: 16 residues. CDR1 is SNHLY, CDR2 FYNNEI, per germline. Trimming removed 6 bases from V and 2 bases from J; junction bases left unmatched: 13. CDR3 in amino acids: CASRQLGDRETYEQYF. In DNA, the CDR3 is TGTGCCAGCAGACAACTGGGGGACAGAGAGACCTACGAGCAGTACTTC.

V and J are TRBV25-1 and TRBJ1-2; D is unclear. From germline, CDR1 is MGHDK and CDR2 SYGVNS. With 3 bases removed from V and 5 bases from J, the gap between germline ends came to 10 bases. CDR3 length: 13 amino acids. The CDR3 nucleotides are TGTGCCAGCAGTGACTTAGGTCTTTATGGCTACACCTTC. It translates to CASSDLGLYGYTF.

The gene calls are TRBV19 and TRBJ2-3, with D perhaps assigned TRBD1 or TRBD2 (5 bases each). With 3 bases removed from V and 2 bases from J, the gap between germline ends came to 12 bases. From germline, CDR1 is LNHDA and CDR2 SQIVND (reference sequence). The CDR3 length is 15 residues. The CDR3 is CASSISGTSTDTQYF. The DNA of the CDR3 is TGTGCCAGTAGTATCTCCGGGACGTCCACAGATACGCAGTATTTT.

V usage is TRBV2 and J usage is TRBJ2-1, with 11 bases fitting TRBD2. Trimming at V came to 8 bases and at J to 8 bases, leaving 5 bases not matched to a gene. The CDR3 sequence is 13 residues long. Germline lookup yields CDR1 SNHLY and CDR2 FYNNEI. As DNA, the CDR3 is TGTGCCAGCGGGGGACTAGCGGTTGATGAGCAGTTCTTC. This translates into CASGGLAVDEQFF.

V is TRBV4-3 and J is TRBJ1-2; D remains ambiguous. The CDR3 has 14 residues. Looked up from germline, CDR1 is LGHNA and CDR2 is YSLEER. Trimming removed 0 bases from V and 8 bases from J, with 13 bases in between. CDR3 coding DNA: TGCGCCAGCAGCCAAGATCATACCTCGCGCGGCTACACCTTC. Protein product: CASSQDHTSRGYTF.

V usage is TRBV7-8 and J usage is TRBJ2-7; D gene ambiguous. CDR1 and CDR2 from the germline V gene are SGHVS and FQNEAQ. V lost 2 bases and J lost 4, with 21 bases in between. The CDR3 has 17 amino acids. Written as DNA, the CDR3 is TGTGCCAGCAGCTTACGTGGGCCTACCCCCTCCAGTTACGAGCAGTACTTC. Encoded protein: CASSLRGPTPSSYEQYF. Drawing the rest from reference TRBV7-8 and TRBJ2-7, the complete variable domain is GAGVSQSPRYKVAKRGQDVALRCDPISGHVSLFWYQQALGQGPEFLTYFQNEAQLDKSGLPSDRFFAERPEGSVSTLKIQRTQQEDSAVYLCASSLRGPTPSSYEQYFGPGTRLTVT.

The chain carries TRBV5-1 and TRBJ2-1; 8 positions agree with TRBD1. Germline CDR1 SGHRS, CDR2 YFSETQ. V lost 7 bases, J lost 3 bases, and 12 bases stayed unmatched. CDR3 length equals 16 residues. The CDR3 nucleotides are TGCGCCAGCGGTCAGCTTAGCACAGGGGGCTACAATGAGCAGTTCTTC. It yields the protein CASGQLSTGGYNEQFF.

This chain links TRBV19 with TRBJ2-2, with D perhaps TRBD1 or TRBD2 (5 bases each). V gave up 7 bases and J gave up 2 bases, with 8 bases separating them. The V gene's germline CDR1 is LNHDA and CDR2 SQIVND (reference sequence). CDR3 length: 13 amino acids. CDR3 sequence reads: CASMGPNTGELFF. The CDR3 nucleotides are TGTGCCAGTATGGGACCAAACACCGGGGAGCTGTTTTTT. Supplemented by reference TRBV19 and TRBJ2-2, the full variable domain reads DGGITQSPKYLFRKEGQNVTLSCEQNLNHDAMYWYRQDPGQGLRLIYYSQIVNDFQKGDIAEGYSVSREKKESFPLTVTSAQKNPTAFYLCASMGPNTGELFFGEGSRLTVL.

The CDR3 DNA reads TGTGCCAGCAGCCTGACAGCTAACTATGGCTACACCTTC. This gives the protein CASSLTANYGYTF. This chain joins TRBV27 and TRBJ1-2; tentative D call: TRBD1 (5 bases). Between the trimmed V and J ends, which lost 6 bases and 0 bases, there was a span of 8 bases. CDR1 and CDR2 from the germline V gene are MNHEY and SMNVEV (reference sequence). The CDR3 length is 13 residues.

The gene calls are TRBV27 and TRBJ1-5, with 8 bases that match TRBD1. CDR3 size: 15 residues. Trimming at V came to 5 bases and at J to 6 bases, leaving 9 bases not matched to a gene. Germline-derived CDR1 and CDR2 are MNHEY and SMNVEV (reference sequence). The CDR3 sequence: CASSPGQGGSQPQHF. The CDR3 coding sequence is TGTGCCAGCAGTCCCGGACAGGGCGGTAGTCAGCCCCAGCATTTT.

The chain joins TRBV13 to TRBJ2-1; 11 bases agree with TRBD2. Germline CDR1 reads PRHDT; CDR2 reads FYEKMQ (reference sequence). With V trimmed by 4 bases and J by 5 bases, 7 bases remained unmatched. The CDR3 contains 16 residues. In DNA, the CDR3 is TGTGCCAGCAGCTCCCCCGGGACTAGCGGAGACAATGAGCAGTTCTTC. This encodes CASSSPGTSGDNEQFF.

This clone was observed a single time. V and J are TRBV7-6 and TRBJ1-1, with D maybe TRBD1 (5 bases). V lost 1 base, J lost 1 base, and 10 bases lay in between. The CDR3 sequence is 15 residues long. Germline-derived CDR1 and CDR2 are SGHVS and FNYEAQ. The CDR3 coding sequence is TGTGCCAGCAGCTTAGATCAGGGCTGGAACACTGAAGCTTTCTTT. It translates to CASSLDQGWNTEAFF.

The CDR3 bases are TGCGCCAGCAGCCAAGATTATGCAGGGTCGGGCTCCTACGAGCAGTACTTC. This encodes CASSQDYAGSGSYEQYF. The gene calls are TRBV4-3 and TRBJ2-7, with D possibly matching TRBD1 (5 bases). V was trimmed by 0 bases and J by 0 bases, leaving 15 bases between them. Germline V CDR1 and CDR2: LGHNA, YSLEER. The CDR3 sequence is 17 residues long.

The genes are TRBV6-1 and TRBJ1-5; D not resolved. Germline assignment: CDR1 MNHNS and CDR2 SASEGT. The CDR3 consists of 18 residues. Trimming removed 1 base at V and 0 bases at J, with 16 bases between. The CDR3 nucleotides are TGTGCCAGCAGTGAAGGTCCGCCGACCCCATATAGCAATCAGCCCCAGCATTTT. It codes for CASSEGPPTPYSNQPQHF.

The chain carries TRBV11-2 and TRBJ2-1; D is uncertain. V shed 4 bases and J shed 7 bases, with 5 bases lying between them. The CDR3 length is 11 residues. Germline V gene data show CDR1 as SGHAT and CDR2 as FQNNGV. The CDR3 is CASSSGNEQFF. CDR3 DNA sequence: TGTGCCAGCAGCTCTGGGAATGAGCAGTTCTTC. The whole variable domain, filled in from reference TRBV11-2 and TRBJ2-1, reads EAGVAQSPRYKIIEKRQSVAFWCNPISGHATLYWYQQILGQGPKLLIQFQNNGVVDDSQLPKDRFSAERLKGVDSTLKIQPAKLEDSAVYLCASSSGNEQFFGPGTRLTVL.

The rearrangement links TRBV15 to TRBJ2-3; D possibly matches TRBD1 or TRBD2 (6 bases each). CDR1 is LNHNV, CDR2 YYDKDF, per germline (reference sequence). CDR3 length: 16 residues. The germline V and J ends were trimmed by 1 base and 4 bases, with 15 bases remaining between them. The CDR3: CATSRAGAGFADTQYF. DNA for the CDR3: TGTGCCACCAGCAGAGCGGGGGCGGGTTTCGCAGATACGCAGTATTTT. Full variable domain (outside the CDR3, taken from reference TRBV15 and TRBJ2-3): DAMVIQNPRYQVTQFGKPVTLSCSQTLNHNVMYWYQQKSSQAPKLLFHYYDKDFNNEADTPDNFQSRRPNTSFCFLDIRSPGLGDTAMYLCATSRAGAGFADTQYFGPGTRLTVL.

The rearrangement links TRBV4-3 to TRBJ2-7, with 10 bases identical to TRBD1. The CDR3 loop spans 15 amino acids. The germline V gene has CDR1 LGHNA and CDR2 YSLEER. J was trimmed by 1 base and V by 4 bases; bases with no gene match: 4. The CDR3 reads CASSLGTGESYEQYF. As DNA, the CDR3 is TGCGCCAGCAGCCTCGGGACAGGGGAATCCTACGAGCAGTACTTC.

The rearrangement uses TRBV4-3 and TRBJ1-6, with unresolved D. With 0 bases removed from V and 7 bases from J, the gap between germline ends came to 13 bases. CDR3 length: 16 residues. In germline, CDR1 is LGHNA, CDR2 YSLEER. CDR3 region: CASSQDASRGNSPLHF. The CDR3 DNA sequence: TGCGCCAGCAGCCAAGATGCTTCACGAGGCAATTCACCCCTCCACTTT.

The chain combines TRBV19 with TRBJ1-3, with D possibly TRBD1 on 6 matching bases. Germline-derived CDR1 and CDR2 are LNHDA and SQIVND (reference sequence). This CDR3 is built from 17 residues. The V and J ends lost 0 bases and 4 bases respectively, with 16 bases between them. The CDR3 reads CASSIDLRGASGNTIYF. CDR3 DNA sequence: TGTGCCAGTAGTATAGATCTACGGGGGGCCTCAGGAAACACCATATATTTT.

This clone was seen a single time. This chain uses TRBV5-6 with TRBJ2-3; the D is unclear. Per the germline V gene, CDR1 is SGHDT and CDR2 is YYEEEE. The CDR3 covers 13 residues. The V and J ends lost 2 bases and 2 bases respectively, with 6 bases between them. CDR3 region: CASSFGVTDTQYF. CDR3 in DNA: TGTGCCAGCAGCTTTGGGGTCACAGATACGCAGTATTTT.

This CDR3 is CASSTSWGLARNEQFF. Written as DNA, the CDR3 is TGTGCCAGCAGCACCTCTTGGGGGCTAGCGCGCAATGAGCAGTTCTTC. The chain employs TRBV9 and TRBJ2-1; D assignment may be TRBD1 or TRBD2 (6 bases each). In germline, CDR1 is SGDLS, CDR2 YYNGEE. The CDR3 is made up of 16 amino acids. The ends were cut back, 4 bases at V and 6 bases at J, with 20 bases in the middle.

J is TRBJ2-1 and V is TRBV19, with 9 bases lining up with TRBD1. CDR3 length: 15 residues. The J segment lost 8 bases and the V segment lost 10 bases, leaving 15 bases of the junction unmatched. The germline V gene encodes CDR1 LNHDA and CDR2 SQIVND (reference sequence). The CDR3 DNA follows: TGTGCCACCGGAATAACAGGGGGCGCGAACGATGAGCAGTTCTTC. It is translated as CATGITGGANDEQFF.

The J gene is TRBJ2-3, the V gene TRBV4-3; D remains ambiguous. Germline V CDR1 and CDR2: LGHNA, YSLEER. V shed 1 base and J shed 2 bases, with 13 bases lying between them. The CDR3 is 16 amino acids. The CDR3, as DNA: TGCGCCAGCAGCCAAGTCCATGGCAGAAACACAGATACGCAGTATTTT. It translates to CASSQVHGRNTDTQYF.